This is a list of T cell receptor beta chains from one sample in a study of blood T cells in healthy people across ages. TCRdb redid the calling of the 5' RACE reads with MiXCR, one entry per CDR3 protein. The sample carries about 1,400,000 distinct CDR3 sequences, 45% to 70% recorded once. Sequenced sample: blood. The receptor set was obtained from a man between 18 and 35 years old in good health. CDR3s include the opening cysteine and the closing phenylalanine or tryptophan. Fields, in order: D gene, clone size, V gene, J gene, CDR3 protein, CDR3 DNA. D genes are given only for firm matches. Not all rows give a size; the values are once, few, many and, for expanded clones, a class.

D: TRBD1
size: .
V: TRBV25-1
J: TRBJ2-7
CDR3: CASRGAGTGVFEQYF
DNA: TGTGCCAGCAGAGGCGCTGGGACAGGAGTCTTCGAGCAGTACTTC

D: .
size: .
V: TRBV7-2
J: TRBJ2-7
CDR3: CASSSRSTLNEQYF
DNA: TGTGCCAGCAGCTCCCGCTCGACGCTCAACGAGCAGTACTTC

D: .
size: .
V: TRBV7-9
J: TRBJ2-1
CDR3: CASSLPGLPRSMNEQFF
DNA: TGTGCCAGCAGCTTACCGGGACTCCCCCGGTCGATGAATGAGCAGTTCTTC

D: .
size: .
V: TRBV10-3
J: TRBJ2-7
CDR3: CAISDTAYEQYF
DNA: TGTGCCATCAGTGATACGGCCTACGAGCAGTACTTC

D: TRBD1
size: .
V: TRBV6-6
J: TRBJ2-1
CDR3: CASSLGQGRSENNEQFF
DNA: TGTGCCAGCAGTCTCGGACAGGGGCGGTCGGAAAACAATGAGCAGTTCTTC

D: TRBD1
size: once
V: TRBV20-1
J: TRBJ1-5
CDR3: CSAWTGSKIQPQHF
DNA: TGCAGTGCATGGACAGGGTCAAAAATTCAGCCCCAGCATTTT

D: .
size: .
V: TRBV4-1
J: TRBJ2-2
CDR3: CASSQGPELKELFF
DNA: TGCGCCAGCAGCCAGGGACCCGAACTTAAGGAGCTGTTTTTT

D: .
size: .
V: TRBV5-1
J: TRBJ1-1
CDR3: CASSVGTVGEAFF
DNA: TGCGCCAGCAGCGTAGGGACGGTCGGTGAAGCTTTCTTT

D: .
size: .
V: TRBV4-3
J: TRBJ2-3
CDR3: CASSQVTGPYTDTQYF
DNA: TGCGCCAGCAGCCAGGTGACAGGACCCTACACAGATACGCAGTATTTT

D: TRBD2
size: few
V: TRBV7-2
J: TRBJ2-3
CDR3: CATRSREVRRNTQYF
DNA: TGTGCCACACGTTCGCGGGAGGTTCGCCGTAATACGCAGTATTTT

D: .
size: once
V: TRBV6-6
J: TRBJ2-2
CDR3: CASTLGQGGWELFF
DNA: TGTGCCAGCACCCTAGGGCAGGGCGGCTGGGAGCTGTTTTTT

D: .
size: few
V: TRBV7-2
J: TRBJ1-1
CDR3: CASSTQGHKAFF
DNA: TGTGCCAGCAGCACACAGGGTCATAAAGCTTTCTTT

D: .
size: .
V: TRBV5-1
J: TRBJ1-6
CDR3: CASSLVGGNNSPLHF
DNA: TGTGCCAGCAGCTTGGTGGGGGGCAATAATTCACCCCTCCACTTT

D: TRBD1
size: .
V: TRBV7-9
J: TRBJ2-3
CDR3: CASNKRLGQVPPDTQYF
DNA: TGTGCCAGCAACAAAAGATTAGGACAGGTCCCCCCAGATACGCAGTATTTT

D: .
size: .
V: TRBV7-9
J: TRBJ2-3
CDR3: CASSLTNISGTTDTQYF
DNA: TGTGCCAGCAGCTTAACGAACATCTCCGGAACCACAGATACGCAGTATTTT

D: TRBD1
size: .
V: TRBV7-6
J: TRBJ2-7
CDR3: CASSLVGEAGGAGHEQYF
DNA: TGTGCCAGCAGCTTAGTGGGTGAGGCAGGGGGCGCCGGTCACGAGCAGTACTTC

D: TRBD1
size: .
V: TRBV20-1
J: TRBJ1-1
CDR3: CSAREGRGATEAFF
DNA: TGCAGTGCTAGAGAGGGCAGGGGGGCCACTGAAGCTTTCTTT

D: .
size: .
V: TRBV11-2
J: TRBJ2-7
CDR3: CASRFHGGMLDEQYF
DNA: TGTGCCAGCAGATTCCACGGGGGTATGTTGGATGAGCAGTACTTC

D: TRBD1
size: few
V: TRBV5-1
J: TRBJ2-3
CDR3: CASSLANTGVVADTQYF
DNA: TGCGCCAGCAGCTTGGCCAACACAGGGGTGGTGGCAGATACGCAGTATTTT

D: .
size: .
V: TRBV4-1
J: TRBJ2-3
CDR3: CASSQDRGGGADTQYF
DNA: TGCGCCAGCAGCCAAGACCGGGGAGGAGGCGCAGATACGCAGTATTTT

D: .
size: once
V: TRBV7-2
J: TRBJ2-7
CDR3: CASSPGGEPHYEQYF
DNA: TGTGCCAGCAGCCCAGGGGGGGAACCTCACTACGAGCAGTACTTC

D: .
size: .
V: TRBV4-2
J: TRBJ1-1
CDR3: CASSRREPNTEAFF
DNA: TGTGCCAGCAGCCGAAGGGAGCCGAACACTGAAGCTTTCTTT

D: TRBD1
size: .
V: TRBV5-1
J: TRBJ2-5
CDR3: CASSPGQGVKYQETQYF
DNA: TGCGCCAGCAGCCCTGGACAGGGGGTCAAGTACCAAGAGACCCAGTACTTC

D: .
size: .
V: TRBV9
J: TRBJ2-7
CDR3: CASSVGTIAEQYF
DNA: TGTGCCAGCAGCGTAGGGACGATCGCCGAGCAGTACTTC

D: TRBD2
size: few
V: TRBV4-2
J: TRBJ2-1
CDR3: CASSQVGSTSGFNEQFF
DNA: TGTGCCAGCAGCCAAGTAGGGTCTACTAGCGGGTTCAATGAGCAGTTCTTC

D: .
size: .
V: TRBV28
J: TRBJ1-4
CDR3: CASSRDTPPATNEKLFF
DNA: TGTGCCAGCAGTCGGGACACACCACCGGCAACTAATGAAAAACTGTTTTTT

D: .
size: many
V: TRBV20-1
J: TRBJ2-7
CDR3: CSARDLTGSSYEQYF
DNA: TGCAGTGCTAGAGACCTAACGGGGAGCTCCTACGAGCAGTACTTC

D: .
size: .
V: TRBV28
J: TRBJ2-1
CDR3: CASRNRDSYNEQFF
DNA: TGTGCCAGCAGGAACAGGGATTCCTACAATGAGCAGTTCTTC